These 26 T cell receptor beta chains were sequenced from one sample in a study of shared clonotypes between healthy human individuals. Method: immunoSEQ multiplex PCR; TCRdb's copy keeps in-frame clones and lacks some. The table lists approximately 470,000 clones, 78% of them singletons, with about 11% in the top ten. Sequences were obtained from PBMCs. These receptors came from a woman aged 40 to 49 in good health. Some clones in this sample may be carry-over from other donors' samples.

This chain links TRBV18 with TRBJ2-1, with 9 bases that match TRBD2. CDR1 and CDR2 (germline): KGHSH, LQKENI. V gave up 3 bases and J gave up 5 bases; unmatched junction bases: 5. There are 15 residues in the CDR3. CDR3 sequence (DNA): TGTGCCAGCTCACCGGGGACTAGCAGTGACAATGAGCAGTTCTTC. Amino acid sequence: CASSPGTSSDNEQFF.

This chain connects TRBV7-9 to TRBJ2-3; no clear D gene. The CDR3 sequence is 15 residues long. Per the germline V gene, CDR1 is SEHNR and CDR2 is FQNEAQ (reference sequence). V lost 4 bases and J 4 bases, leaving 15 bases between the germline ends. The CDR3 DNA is TGTGCCAGCAGCTCAGAACATGGCCGCCCAGATACGCAGTATTTT. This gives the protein CASSSEHGRPDTQYF.

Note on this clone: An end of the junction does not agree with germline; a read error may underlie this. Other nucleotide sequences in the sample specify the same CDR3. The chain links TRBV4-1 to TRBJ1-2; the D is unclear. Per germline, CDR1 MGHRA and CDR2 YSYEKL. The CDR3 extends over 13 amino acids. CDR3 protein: CASSQDSPTGYTF. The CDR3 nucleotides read TGCGCCAGCAGCCAAGATTCCCCGACTGGCTACACCTTT.

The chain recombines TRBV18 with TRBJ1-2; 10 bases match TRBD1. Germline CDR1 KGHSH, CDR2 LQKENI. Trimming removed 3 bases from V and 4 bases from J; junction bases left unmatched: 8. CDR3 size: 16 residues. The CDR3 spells CASSPGQGDEGYGYTF. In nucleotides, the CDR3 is TGTGCCAGCTCACCCGGACAGGGGGATGAGGGCTATGGCTACACCTTC. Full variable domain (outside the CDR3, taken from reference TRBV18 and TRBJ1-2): NAGVMQNPRHLVRRRGQEARLRCSPMKGHSHVYWYRQLPEEGLKFMVYLQKENIIDESGMPKERFSAEFPKEGPSILRIQQVVRGDSAAYFCASSPGQGDEGYGYTFGSGTRLTVV.

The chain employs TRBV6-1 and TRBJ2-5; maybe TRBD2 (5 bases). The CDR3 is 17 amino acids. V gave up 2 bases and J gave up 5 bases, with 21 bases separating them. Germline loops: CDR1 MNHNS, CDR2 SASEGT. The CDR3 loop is CASSETEGSPEWETQYF. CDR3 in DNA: TGTGCCAGCAGTGAAACCGAGGGTAGCCCCGAGTGGGAGACCCAGTACTTC.

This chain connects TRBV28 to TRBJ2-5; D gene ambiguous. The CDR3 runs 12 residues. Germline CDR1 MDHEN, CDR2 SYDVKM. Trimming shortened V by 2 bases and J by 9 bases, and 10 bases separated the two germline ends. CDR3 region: CASSLQAKAQYF. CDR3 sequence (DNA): TGTGCCAGCAGTTTACAGGCAAAGGCCCAGTACTTC.

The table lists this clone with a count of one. Here the CDR3 reads CASSSRERDEQYF. The CDR3 DNA is TGCGCCAGCAGCTCCCGGGAGAGAGACGAGCAGTACTTC. The chain recombines TRBV5-1 with TRBJ2-7; TRBD2 is a possible D gene (6 bases). Germline V gene lookup returns CDR1 SGHRS and CDR2 YFSETQ. The CDR3 totals 13 residues. With 3 bases removed from V and 5 bases from J, the gap between germline ends came to 12 bases.

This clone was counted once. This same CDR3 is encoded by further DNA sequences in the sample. The CDR3 reads CASSSGRATDTQYF. The CDR3 DNA sequence: TGTGCCAGCAGTAGCGGGAGGGCCACAGATACGCAGTATTTT. The chain has TRBV6-5 and TRBJ2-3; 10 bases match TRBD2. The CDR3 loop spans 14 amino acids. CDR1 MNHEY and CDR2 SVGAGI come from the germline V gene. Trimming at V came to 5 bases and at J to 2 bases, leaving 1 base not matched to a gene.

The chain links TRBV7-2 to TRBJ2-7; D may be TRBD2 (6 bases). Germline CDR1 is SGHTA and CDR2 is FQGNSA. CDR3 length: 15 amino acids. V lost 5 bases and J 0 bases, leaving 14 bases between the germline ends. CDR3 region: CASSLSGYSSYEQYF. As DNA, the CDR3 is TGTGCCAGCAGCCTTAGCGGATACAGCTCCTACGAGCAGTACTTC.

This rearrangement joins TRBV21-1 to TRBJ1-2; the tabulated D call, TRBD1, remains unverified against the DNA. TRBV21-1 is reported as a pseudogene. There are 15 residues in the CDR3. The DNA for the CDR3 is TGTGCCAGCAGCGCTCACAGGGGGCGTCACTATGGCTACACCTTC. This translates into CASSAHRGRHYGYTF.

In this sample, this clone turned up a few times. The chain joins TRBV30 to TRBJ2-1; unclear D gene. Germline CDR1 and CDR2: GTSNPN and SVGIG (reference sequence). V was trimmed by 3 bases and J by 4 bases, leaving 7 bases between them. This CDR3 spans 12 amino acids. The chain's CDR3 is CAWSPKYNEQFF. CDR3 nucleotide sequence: TGTGCCTGGAGCCCCAAGTACAATGAGCAGTTCTTC.

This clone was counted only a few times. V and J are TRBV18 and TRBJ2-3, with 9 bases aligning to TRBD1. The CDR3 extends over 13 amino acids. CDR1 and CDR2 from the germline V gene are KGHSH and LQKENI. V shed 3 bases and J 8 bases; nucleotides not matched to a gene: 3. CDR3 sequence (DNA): TGTGCCAGCTCACCGGGACAGGGAACTACGCAGTATTTT. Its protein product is CASSPGQGTTQYF.

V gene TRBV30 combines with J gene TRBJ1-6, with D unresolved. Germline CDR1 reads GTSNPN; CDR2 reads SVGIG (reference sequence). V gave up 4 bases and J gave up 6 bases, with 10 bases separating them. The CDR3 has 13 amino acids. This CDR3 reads CAWKERLNSPLHF. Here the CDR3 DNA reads TGTGCCTGGAAAGAACGGCTTAATTCACCCCTCCACTTT.

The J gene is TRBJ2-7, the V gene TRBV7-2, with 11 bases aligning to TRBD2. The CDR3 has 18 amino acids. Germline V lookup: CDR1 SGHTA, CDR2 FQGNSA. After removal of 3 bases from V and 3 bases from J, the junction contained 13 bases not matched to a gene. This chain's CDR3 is CASSFRTSGLLGFYEQYF. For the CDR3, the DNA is TGTGCCAGCAGCTTCCGGACTAGCGGGCTCCTAGGTTTCTACGAGCAGTACTTC.

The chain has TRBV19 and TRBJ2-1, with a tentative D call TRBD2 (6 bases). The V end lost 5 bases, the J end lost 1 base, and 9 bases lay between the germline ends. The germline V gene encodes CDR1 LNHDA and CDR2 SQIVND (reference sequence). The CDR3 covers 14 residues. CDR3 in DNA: TGTGCCAGTAGTGGAGGGACTTCCTACAATGAGCAGTTCTTC. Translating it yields CASSGGTSYNEQFF.

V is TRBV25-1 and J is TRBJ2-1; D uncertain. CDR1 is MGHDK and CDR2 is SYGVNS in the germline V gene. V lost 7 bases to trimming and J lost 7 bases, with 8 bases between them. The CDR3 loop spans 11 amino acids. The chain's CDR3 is CASMGLNEQFF. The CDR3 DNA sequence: TGTGCCAGCATGGGGTTAAATGAGCAGTTCTTC.

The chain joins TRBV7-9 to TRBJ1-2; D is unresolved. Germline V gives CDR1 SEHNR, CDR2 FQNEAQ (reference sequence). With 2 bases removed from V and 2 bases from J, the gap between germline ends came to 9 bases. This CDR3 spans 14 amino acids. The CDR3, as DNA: TGTGCCAGCAGCTTATTTGGTGGAAACTATGGCTACACCTTC. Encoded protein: CASSLFGGNYGYTF.

The CDR3 reads CASRPSGIYTGELFF. The CDR3 coding sequence is TGTGCCAGCAGACCTAGCGGGATTTACACCGGGGAGCTGTTTTTT. The chain uses TRBV28 and TRBJ2-2, with 9 bases aligning to TRBD2. J was trimmed by 3 bases and V by 6 bases; bases with no gene match: 5. The CDR3 has 15 amino acids. Germline V gene data show CDR1 as MDHEN and CDR2 as SYDVKM. The complete variable domain, with remaining parts taken from reference TRBV28 and TRBJ2-2, reads DVKVTQSSRYLVKRTGEKVFLECVQDMDHENMFWYRQDPGLGLRLIYFSYDVKMKEKGDIPEGYSVSREKKERFSLILESASTNQTSMYLCASRPSGIYTGELFFGEGSRLTVL.

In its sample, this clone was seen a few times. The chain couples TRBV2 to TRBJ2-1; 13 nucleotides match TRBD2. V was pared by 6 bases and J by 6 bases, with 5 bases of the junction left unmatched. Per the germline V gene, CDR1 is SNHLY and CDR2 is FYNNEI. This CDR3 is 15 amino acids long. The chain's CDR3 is CASSAGLAGTNEQFF. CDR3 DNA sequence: TGTGCCAGCAGCGCGGGACTAGCGGGGACCAATGAGCAGTTCTTC.

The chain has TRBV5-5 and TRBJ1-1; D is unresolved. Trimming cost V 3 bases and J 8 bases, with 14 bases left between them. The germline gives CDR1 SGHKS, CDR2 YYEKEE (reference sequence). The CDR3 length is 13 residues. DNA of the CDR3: TGTGCCAGCAGCTACCCGAAGGTTGGGGAAGCTTTCTTT. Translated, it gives CASSYPKVGEAFF.

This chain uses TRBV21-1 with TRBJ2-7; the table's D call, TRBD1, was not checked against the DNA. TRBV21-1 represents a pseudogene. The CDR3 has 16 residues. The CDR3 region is CASSKDRDTQTYEQYF. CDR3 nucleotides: TGTGCCAGCAGCAAGGACCGGGACACCCAAACCTACGAGCAGTACTTC.

The CDR3 sequence is CASRGGQAGAGELFF. The CDR3 nucleotides are TGTGCCAGCAGGGGGGGACAGGCGGGCGCCGGGGAGCTGTTTTTT. The V and J genes are TRBV28 and TRBJ1-3; 8 bases line up with TRBD1. TRBJ2-2 explains the end of the DNA better; the J call may be wrong. The CDR3 is made up of 15 amino acids. Germline assignment: CDR1 MDHEN and CDR2 SYDVKM.

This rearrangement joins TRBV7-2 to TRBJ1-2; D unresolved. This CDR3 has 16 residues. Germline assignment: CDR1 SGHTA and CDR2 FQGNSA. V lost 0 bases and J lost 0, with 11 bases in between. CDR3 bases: TGTGCCAGCAGCTTAGCGGTCGGGGAAGCTAACTATGGCTACACCTTC. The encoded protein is CASSLAVGEANYGYTF.

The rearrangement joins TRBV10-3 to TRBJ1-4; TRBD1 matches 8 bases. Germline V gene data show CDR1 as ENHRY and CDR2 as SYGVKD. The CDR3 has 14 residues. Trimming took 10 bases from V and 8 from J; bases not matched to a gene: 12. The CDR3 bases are TGTGCCACCGGACCCCAGGGGGCGGGGGAAAAACTGTTTTTT. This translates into CATGPQGAGEKLFF.

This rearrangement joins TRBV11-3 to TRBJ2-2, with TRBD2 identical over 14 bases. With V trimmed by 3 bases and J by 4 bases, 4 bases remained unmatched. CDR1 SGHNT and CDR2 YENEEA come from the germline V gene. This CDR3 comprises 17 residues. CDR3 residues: CASSLGLAGVSTGELFF. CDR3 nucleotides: TGTGCCAGCAGCTTGGGACTAGCGGGAGTGAGCACCGGGGAGCTGTTTTTT.

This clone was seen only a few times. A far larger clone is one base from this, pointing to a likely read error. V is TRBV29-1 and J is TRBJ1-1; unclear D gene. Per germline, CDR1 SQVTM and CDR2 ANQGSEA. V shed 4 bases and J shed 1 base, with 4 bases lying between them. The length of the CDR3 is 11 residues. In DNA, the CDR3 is TGCAGCGTTGTAGGGAACACTGAAGCTTTCTTT. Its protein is CSVVGNTEAFF. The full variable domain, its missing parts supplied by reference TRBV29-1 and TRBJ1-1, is SAVISQKPSRDICQRGTSLTIQCQVDSQVTMMFWYRQQPGQSLTLIATANQGSEATYESGFVIDKFPISRPNLTFSTLTVSNMSPEDSSIYLCSVVGNTEAFFGQGTRLTVV.